The rows below give T cell receptor beta chains drawn from one sample of a study of Ad26.COV2.S vaccination and SARS-CoV-2 variants. Generated by immunoSEQ multiplex PCR, the TCRdb table keeps only in-frame clones and is missing some. Seen here are hundreds of thousands of clones, more than 80% observed once, and the top ten hold less than 15%. Here the sequenced sample was peripheral blood, taken in a trial of Ad26.COV2.S vaccine versus placebo. These receptor sequences come from a person aged 18-65 years who received the Ad26.COV2.S COVID-19 vaccine or a placebo. Each CDR3 is given with its conserved first and last residue. The order of the fields is D gene, V gene, J gene, clone size, CDR3 protein, CDR3 DNA. D genes are given only for firm matches. The size entry is marked missing in some rows and otherwise reads once, few, many or a size class.

d_gene: .
v_gene: TRBV29-1
j_gene: TRBJ2-3
abundance: .
CDR3aa: CSVQTVSTDTQYF
CDR3nt: TGCAGCGTGCAGACAGTTAGCACAGATACGCAGTATTTT

d_gene: .
v_gene: TRBV28
j_gene: TRBJ1-5
abundance: few
CDR3aa: CASSSPGVGNQPQHF
CDR3nt: TGTGCCAGCAGTTCCCCGGGGGTGGGCAATCAGCCCCAGCATTTT

d_gene: TRBD2
v_gene: TRBV11-3
j_gene: TRBJ2-5
abundance: .
CDR3aa: CASSAYGGEETQYF
CDR3nt: TGTGCCAGCAGCGCCTACGGGGGGGAAGAGACCCAGTACTTC

d_gene: TRBD2
v_gene: TRBV7-2
j_gene: TRBJ2-7
abundance: .
CDR3aa: CASSLSGSGRLGQYF
CDR3nt: TGTGCCAGCAGCTTATCCGGTAGCGGGAGGTTAGGGCAGTACTTC

d_gene: .
v_gene: TRBV6-5
j_gene: TRBJ1-4
abundance: once
CDR3aa: CASSSSTNEKLFF
CDR3nt: TGTGCCAGCAGCAGCTCAACTAATGAAAAACTGTTTTTT

d_gene: TRBD2
v_gene: TRBV28
j_gene: TRBJ2-7
abundance: .
CDR3aa: CASSPSTSGTYEQYF
CDR3nt: TGTGCCAGCAGTCCTTCGACTAGCGGTACCTACGAGCAGTACTTC

d_gene: TRBD1
v_gene: TRBV29-1
j_gene: TRBJ1-1
abundance: .
CDR3aa: CSARGQLMNTEAFF
CDR3nt: TGCAGCGCCCGGGGACAGCTGATGAACACTGAAGCTTTCTTT

d_gene: .
v_gene: TRBV7-2
j_gene: TRBJ1-2
abundance: once
CDR3aa: CASSLAGRAAGGYTF
CDR3nt: TGTGCCAGCAGCTTAGCGGGAAGGGCAGCGGGGGGCTACACCTTC

d_gene: .
v_gene: TRBV2
j_gene: TRBJ1-1
abundance: .
CDR3aa: CASSERRGTEAFF
CDR3nt: TGTGCCAGCAGTGAGAGGAGGGGAACTGAAGCTTTCTTT

d_gene: TRBD1
v_gene: TRBV7-8
j_gene: TRBJ1-1
abundance: .
CDR3aa: CASSHGTDVEAFF
CDR3nt: TGTGCCAGCAGCCACGGGACAGACGTAGAAGCTTTCTTT

d_gene: TRBD2
v_gene: TRBV27
j_gene: TRBJ2-7
abundance: .
CDR3aa: CASRKTSGPRGEQYF
CDR3nt: TGTGCCAGCAGAAAGACTAGCGGGCCGCGGGGGGAGCAGTACTTC

d_gene: .
v_gene: TRBV27
j_gene: TRBJ1-6
abundance: .
CDR3aa: CASSLSSKSPLHF
CDR3nt: TGTGCCAGCAGTTTATCCTCCAAATCACCCCTCCACTTT

d_gene: TRBD1
v_gene: TRBV3-1/TRBV3-2
j_gene: TRBJ2-7
abundance: .
CDR3aa: CASSPDRVSLEQYF
CDR3nt: TGTGCCAGCAGTCCCGACAGGGTCTCCCTCGAGCAGTACTTC

d_gene: TRBD1
v_gene: TRBV4-3
j_gene: TRBJ1-6
abundance: .
CDR3aa: CASSQNTDRALNSPLHF
CDR3nt: TGCGCCAGCAGCCAAAACACGGACAGGGCACTTAATTCACCCCTCCACTTT

d_gene: TRBD1
v_gene: TRBV30
j_gene: TRBJ1-1
abundance: once
CDR3aa: CAWSRQGGTEAFF
CDR3nt: TGTGCCTGGAGCCGACAGGGAGGGACTGAAGCTTTCTTT

d_gene: TRBD2
v_gene: TRBV24-1
j_gene: TRBJ2-1
abundance: .
CDR3aa: CATSEAGGPAGEQFF
CDR3nt: TGTGCCACCAGTGAAGCGGGAGGGCCAGCGGGTGAGCAGTTCTTC

d_gene: .
v_gene: TRBV9
j_gene: TRBJ2-1
abundance: .
CDR3aa: CASSVVGDSGNEQFF
CDR3nt: TGTGCCAGCAGCGTGGTAGGGGACTCCGGAAATGAGCAGTTCTTC

d_gene: .
v_gene: TRBV7-2
j_gene: TRBJ2-7
abundance: .
CDR3aa: CASSLVTASSYEQYF
CDR3nt: TGTGCCAGCAGCTTAGTGACAGCGAGCTCCTACGAGCAGTACTTC

d_gene: .
v_gene: TRBV6-5
j_gene: TRBJ1-5
abundance: .
CDR3aa: CASTAREVQPQHF
CDR3nt: TGTGCCAGCACGGCCAGGGAGGTTCAGCCCCAGCATTTT

d_gene: .
v_gene: TRBV7-2
j_gene: TRBJ2-1
abundance: .
CDR3aa: CASSLDPFTGNEQFF
CDR3nt: TGTGCCAGCAGCTTAGATCCTTTCACGGGCAATGAGCAGTTCTTC

d_gene: .
v_gene: TRBV5-1
j_gene: TRBJ1-1
abundance: .
CDR3aa: CASSLVAGPTEAFF
CDR3nt: TGCGCCAGCAGCTTGGTTGCAGGGCCCACTGAAGCTTTCTTT

d_gene: TRBD1
v_gene: TRBV2
j_gene: TRBJ1-5
abundance: .
CDR3aa: CASSVQGAQPQHF
CDR3nt: TGTGCCAGCAGTGTACAGGGGGCTCAGCCCCAGCATTTT

d_gene: .
v_gene: TRBV9
j_gene: TRBJ2-7
abundance: .
CDR3aa: CASSVNTGTIASEQYF
CDR3nt: TGTGCCAGCAGCGTTAATACCGGGACGATAGCGTCCGAGCAGTACTTC

d_gene: TRBD1
v_gene: TRBV11-2
j_gene: TRBJ1-6
abundance: .
CDR3aa: CASSPNGQGQNSPLHF
CDR3nt: TGTGCCAGCAGCCCGAACGGACAGGGCCAAAATTCACCCCTCCACTTT

d_gene: TRBD2
v_gene: TRBV6-2/TRBV6-3
j_gene: TRBJ2-2
abundance: few
CDR3aa: CASSSLAGPGELFF
CDR3nt: TGTGCCAGCAGTTCCCTAGCGGGACCCGGGGAGCTGTTTTTT

d_gene: .
v_gene: TRBV3-1/TRBV3-2
j_gene: TRBJ2-3
abundance: .
CDR3aa: CASSQRNTQYF
CDR3nt: TGTGCCAGCAGCCAACGTAATACGCAGTATTTT

d_gene: TRBD2
v_gene: TRBV12-3/TRBV12-4
j_gene: TRBJ2-7
abundance: .
CDR3aa: CASKAGGPGEQYF
CDR3nt: TGTGCCAGCAAGGCGGGAGGGCCGGGCGAGCAGTACTTC

d_gene: TRBD1
v_gene: TRBV5-4
j_gene: TRBJ2-2
abundance: .
CDR3aa: CASSSGTGRGGGELFF
CDR3nt: TGTGCCAGCAGCTCGGGGACAGGGAGAGGTGGCGGGGAGCTGTTTTTT